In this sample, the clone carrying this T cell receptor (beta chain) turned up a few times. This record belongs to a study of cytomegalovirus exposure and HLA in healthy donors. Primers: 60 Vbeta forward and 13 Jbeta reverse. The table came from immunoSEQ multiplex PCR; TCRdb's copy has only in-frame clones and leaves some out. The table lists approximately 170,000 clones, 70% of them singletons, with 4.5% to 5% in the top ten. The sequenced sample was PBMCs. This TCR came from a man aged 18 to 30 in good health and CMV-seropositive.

The CDR3 sequence: CASRVLYPGCQLNTEAFF. CDR3 DNA: TGTGCAAGTCGCGTATTATACCCGGGTTGCCAACTGAACACTGAAGCTTTCTTT. The rearrangement uses TRBV12-2 and TRBJ1-1. TRBV12-2 is a pseudogene. This CDR3 is built from 18 residues.